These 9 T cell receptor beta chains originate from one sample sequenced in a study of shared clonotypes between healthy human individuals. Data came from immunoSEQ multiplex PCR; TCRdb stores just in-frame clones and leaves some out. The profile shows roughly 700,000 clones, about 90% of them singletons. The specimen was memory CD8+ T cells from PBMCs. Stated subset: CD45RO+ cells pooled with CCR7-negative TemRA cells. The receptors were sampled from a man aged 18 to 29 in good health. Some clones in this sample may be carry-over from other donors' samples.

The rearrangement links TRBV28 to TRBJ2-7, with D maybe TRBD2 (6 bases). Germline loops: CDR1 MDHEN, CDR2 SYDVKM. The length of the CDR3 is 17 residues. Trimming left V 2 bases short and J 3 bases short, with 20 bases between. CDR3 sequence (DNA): TGTGCCAGCAGTTTACCCCGGGGAAATCGGGGGAGCTACGAGCAGTACTTC. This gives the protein CASSLPRGNRGSYEQYF.

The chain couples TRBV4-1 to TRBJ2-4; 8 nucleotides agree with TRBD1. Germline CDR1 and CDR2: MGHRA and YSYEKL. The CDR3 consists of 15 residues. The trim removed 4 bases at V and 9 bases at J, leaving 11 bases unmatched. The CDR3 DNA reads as TGCGCCAGCAGCCCCCTGCGGACAGGGAGTATCATTCAGTACTTC. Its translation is CASSPLRTGSIIQYF.

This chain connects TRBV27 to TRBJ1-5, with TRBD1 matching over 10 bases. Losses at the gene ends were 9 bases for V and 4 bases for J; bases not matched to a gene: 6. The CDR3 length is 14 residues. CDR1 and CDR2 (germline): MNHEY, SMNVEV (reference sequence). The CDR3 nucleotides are TGTGCCAGTAAGACAGGGGGCACGAATCAGCCCCAGCATTTT. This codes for CASKTGGTNQPQHF.

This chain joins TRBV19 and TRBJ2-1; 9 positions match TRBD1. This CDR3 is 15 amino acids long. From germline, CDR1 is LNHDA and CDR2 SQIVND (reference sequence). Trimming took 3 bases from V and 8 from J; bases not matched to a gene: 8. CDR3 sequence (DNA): TGTGCCAGTAGTATGGGCGGGACAGGGTCGTATGAGCAGTTCTTC. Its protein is CASSMGGTGSYEQFF.

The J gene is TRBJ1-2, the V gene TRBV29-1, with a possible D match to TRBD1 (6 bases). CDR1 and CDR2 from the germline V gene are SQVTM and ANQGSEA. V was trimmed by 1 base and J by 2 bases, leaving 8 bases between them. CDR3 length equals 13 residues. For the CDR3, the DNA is TGCAGCGTTGAAGGGGGGCGCAACTATGGCTACACCTTC. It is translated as CSVEGGRNYGYTF.

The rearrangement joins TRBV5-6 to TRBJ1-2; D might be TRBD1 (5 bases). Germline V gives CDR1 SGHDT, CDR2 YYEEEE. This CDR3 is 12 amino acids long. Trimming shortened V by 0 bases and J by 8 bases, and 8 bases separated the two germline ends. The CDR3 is CASSLAGRGYTF. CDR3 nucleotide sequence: TGTGCCAGCAGCTTGGCAGGGAGAGGCTACACCTTC.

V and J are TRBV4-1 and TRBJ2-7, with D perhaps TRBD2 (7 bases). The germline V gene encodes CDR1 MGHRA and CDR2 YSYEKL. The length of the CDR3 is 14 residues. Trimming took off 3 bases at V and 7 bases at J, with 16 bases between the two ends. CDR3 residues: CASSQGRGTWEQYF. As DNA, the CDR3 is TGCGCCAGCAGCCAGGGGAGGGGGACTTGGGAGCAGTACTTC.

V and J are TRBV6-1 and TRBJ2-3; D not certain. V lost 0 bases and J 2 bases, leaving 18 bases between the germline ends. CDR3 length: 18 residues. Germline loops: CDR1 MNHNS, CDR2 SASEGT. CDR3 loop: CASSEAWADSSSTDTQYF. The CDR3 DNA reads TGTGCCAGCAGTGAAGCCTGGGCTGACTCGTCTTCCACAGATACGCAGTATTTT.

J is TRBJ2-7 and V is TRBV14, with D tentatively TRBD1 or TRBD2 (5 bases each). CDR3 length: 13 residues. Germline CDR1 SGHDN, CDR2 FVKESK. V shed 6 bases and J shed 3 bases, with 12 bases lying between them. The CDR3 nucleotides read TGTGCCAGCAGGGGGGACGGCCGCTACGAGCAGTACTTC. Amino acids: CASRGDGRYEQYF.